This is a list of T cell receptor beta chains from one sample in a study of CD8+CD57+ T cells in acquired aplastic anemia. Using its own MiXCR run on the reads, TCRdb lists one record per CDR3 protein. The sample records 200,000 to 250,000 distinct CDR3 sequences, 40% to 60% being singletons. Sequenced input: sorted CD4+, CD8+, or CD8+CD57+ T cells (not recorded which) from PBMCs. These receptors all come from a human donor with aplastic anemia. Each CDR3 is given with its conserved first and last residue. A D gene is named only where the DNA matches it firmly. A clone size is listed for some rows: how often the clone was seen (once, few, many), or a class if it is expanded.

j_call v_call d_call clone_size cdr3_nt cdr3_aa
TRBJ2-3 TRBV29-1 - - TGCAGCGTTGAAGAGGGCAGTTGGACAGATACGCAGTATTTT CSVEEGSWTDTQYF
TRBJ1-2 TRBV7-3 TRBD1 - TGTGCCAGCAGCTTGGGACAGGGGGAAGGCTACACCTTC CASSLGQGEGYTF
TRBJ2-1 TRBV7-8 - many TGTGCCAGCAGCCCCACTCGTTCGGCGGCTGAGCAGTTCTTC CASSPTRSAAEQFF
TRBJ2-3 TRBV7-3 - many TGTGCCAGCAGCTTGGGGGTAACAGATACGCAGTATTTT CASSLGVTDTQYF
TRBJ1-2 TRBV24-1 - - TGTGCCACCAGTTCCTCGGCTCTTAACTATGGCTACACCTTC CATSSSALNYGYTF
TRBJ2-3 TRBV6-1 TRBD1 many TGTGCCAGCAGTGTCGGGACAGGCCGAGATACGCAGTATTTT CASSVGTGRDTQYF
TRBJ1-3 TRBV7-6 - many TGTGCCAGCAGCTTAGCGGGGGGCATTAGCTCTGGAAACACCATATATTTT CASSLAGGISSGNTIYF
TRBJ1-2 TRBV19 TRBD1 many TGTGCCAGTAGTCCAACCCCGACAGGGGAGGACTATGGCTACACCTTC CASSPTPTGEDYGYTF
TRBJ2-5 TRBV7-3 - many TGTGCCAGCAGCCCGAGACTAGACCAGACCCAGTACTTC CASSPRLDQTQYF
TRBJ1-1 TRBV20-1 TRBD1 many TGCAGTGCTCAGGGGGTAGCGAACACTGAAGCTTTCTTT CSAQGVANTEAFF
TRBJ2-1 TRBV20-1 - - TGCAGTGCTAGACCCGTAGGGAGGCCCAATGAGCAGTTCTTC CSARPVGRPNEQFF
TRBJ2-1 TRBV19 TRBD2 many TGTGCCAGTAGTATCTTAGCGGGGTCTTTGAATGAGCAGTTCTTC CASSILAGSLNEQFF
TRBJ2-7 TRBV5-6 - many TGTGCCAGCAGCTTGGCCGGCAGCCGAAAACTCTACGAGCAGTACTTC CASSLAGSRKLYEQYF
TRBJ1-2 TRBV7-9 TRBD1 - TGTGCCAGCAGCAGATCGGGACAGGGATCTGGCTACGCCTTC CASSRSGQGSGYAF
TRBJ2-7 TRBV12-3/TRBV12-4 TRBD2 - TGTGCCAGCAGCTTAGGTAGCGGGGGGTACGAGCAGTACTTC CASSLGSGGYEQYF
TRBJ1-1 TRBV11-3 - - TGTGCCAGCAGCTTCCGTGACGGCTACGAGCAGTACACTGAAGCTTTCTTT CASSFRDGYEQYTEAFF
TRBJ2-7 TRBV12-3/TRBV12-4 TRBD2 many TGTGCCAGCAGTTCTAGCGGGGGAGGCTCCTACGAGCAGTACTTC CASSSSGGGSYEQYF
TRBJ2-7 TRBV9 TRBD1 once TGTGCCAGCAGCACTTCCCGGGACAGTTCCTACGAGCAGTACTTC CASSTSRDSSYEQYF
TRBJ2-7 TRBV7-2 TRBD1 - TGTGCCATCCACTTACCCGGGACAGTCTACGAGCAGTACTTC CAIHLPGTVYEQYF
TRBJ1-4 TRBV2 - many TGTGCCAGCAGTGAAGGGAGGGCAAATGAAAAACTGTTTTTT CASSEGRANEKLFF
TRBJ2-3 TRBV5-1 - - TGCGCCAGCAGCTTGTCCGGGGCTGGCACAGATACGCAGTATTTT CASSLSGAGTDTQYF
TRBJ2-3 TRBV19 TRBD1 many TGTGCCAGTAGTAATAACAGGGGAACGGCCCCGGATACGCAGTATTTT CASSNNRGTAPDTQYF
TRBJ1-1 TRBV19 - many TGTGCCAGTAGGTGGTACACTGAAGCTTTCTTT CASRWYTEAFF
TRBJ2-2 TRBV3-1 TRBD2 - TGTGCCAGCAGCCGAGGACTAGCGGGAGCGAACACCGGGGAGCTGTTTTTT CASSRGLAGANTGELFF
TRBJ2-1 TRBV7-6 - - TGTGCCAGCAGCTTTCCCTTAGGGGATAGCTCCTACAATGAGCAGTTCTTC CASSFPLGDSSYNEQFF
TRBJ1-1 TRBV9 - many TGTGCCAGCAGCCCCGCGGGACAGAACACTGAAGCTTTCTTT CASSPAGQNTEAFF
TRBJ1-1 TRBV19 - - TGTGCCAGTAGTCCCCGCCAGGGAAGGACTGAAGCTTTCTTT CASSPRQGRTEAFF
TRBJ2-1 TRBV7-7 TRBD2 many TGTGCTAGCAGCCTAAGCGGGGGGACCTACAATGAGCAGTTCTTC CASSLSGGTYNEQFF
TRBJ2-7 TRBV7-9 - - TGTGCCAGCAGCTTAGGGGACTTTTACGAGCAGTACTTC CASSLGDFYEQYF
TRBJ2-3 TRBV6-6 TRBD2 many TGTGCCAGCAGTTACACGCGCCCGGGACTAGCGGGGACAGCAGATACGCAGTATTTT CASSYTRPGLAGTADTQYF
TRBJ2-3 TRBV19 TRBD2 once TGTGCCAGTAGTATCCAAGGGACTAGCGGGGGGCCTGATACGCAGTATTTT CASSIQGTSGGPDTQYF
TRBJ1-1 TRBV7-8 - few TGTGCCAGCAGCCGGGGGGGGCGTACTGAAGCTCTCTTT CASSRGGRTEALF
TRBJ2-7 TRBV5-1 - - TGCGCCAGCAGCCAGTACGGGCCCGTATCTGTCGAGCAGTACTTC CASSQYGPVSVEQYF
TRBJ2-5 TRBV10-1 - - TGCGCCAGCAGTGCGACAGGGCGGGGTTCCTACAATGAGAAGTACTTC CASSATGRGSYNEKYF
TRBJ1-4 TRBV5-1 - many TGCGCCAGCAGCTCCCGGACAGACGCGCTTGAAAAACTGTTTTTT CASSSRTDALEKLFF
TRBJ2-7 TRBV29-1 - - TGCAGCGTTGGTTTAATCCGCGAGCAGTACTTC CSVGLIREQYF
TRBJ1-3 TRBV7-8 - many TGTGCCAGCGGAGCTTTGGGCAGCCACTCTGGAAACACCATATATTTT CASGALGSHSGNTIYF
TRBJ2-5 TRBV28 - - TGTGCCAGCAGTCTCCGGGACGGTGGGGAAGAGACCCAGTACTTC CASSLRDGGEETQYF
TRBJ2-3 TRBV11-1 - - TGTGCCAGTAGTATAGGGGGCGGGGCGGCAGATACGCAGTATTTT CASSIGGGAADTQYF
TRBJ2-7 TRBV19 - - TGTGCCAGTAGTATAGGGGGCAGCATGGGCTACGAGCAGTACTTC CASSIGGSMGYEQYF
TRBJ1-4 TRBV25-1 - many TGTGCCAGCAGTGTTGGGGGGGCGACCTTATCTAGTGAAAAACTGTTTTTT CASSVGGATLSSEKLFF
TRBJ1-4 TRBV15 - - TGTGCCACCAGCAGAGAAGTCGAAAAACTGTTTTTT CATSREVEKLFF
TRBJ2-7 TRBV7-2 - - TGCGCCAGCAGCCAAGTGGTCAACGACGAGCAGTACTTC CASSQVVNDEQYF
TRBJ2-7 TRBV27 TRBD1 many TGTGCCAGCAGTCGGGACAGGGCGAGTTCCTACGAGCAGTACTTC CASSRDRASSYEQYF
TRBJ1-3 TRBV7-6 - - TGTGCCAGCAGCCAAGACCTGAGCTCTGGAAACACCATATATTTT CASSQDLSSGNTIYF
TRBJ2-5 TRBV19 - - TGTGCCTGTAGTATTTCCCCCCAAGAGACCCAGTACTTC CACSISPQETQYF
TRBJ1-2 TRBV2 - - TGTGCCAGCAGTCCTGACAGAACCTATGGCTACACCTTC CASSPDRTYGYTF
TRBJ2-5 TRBV7-2 TRBD2 - TGTGCCAGCAAGAGCGGGGGGGTCGAGCCGACCCAGTACTTC CASKSGGVEPTQYF
TRBJ2-3 TRBV19 - - TGTGCCAGTAGTATGCAGGCAGATACGCAGTATTTT CASSMQADTQYF
TRBJ1-4 TRBV19 TRBD1 many TGTGCCAGTAGTTTTCGGACAGGGCCAACTAATGAAAAACTGTTTTTT CASSFRTGPTNEKLFF
TRBJ1-1 TRBV7-2 TRBD1 - TGTGCCAGCAGCGTACCCCGAGGGACAGGGTTTTTAGGCACTGAAGCTTTCTTT CASSVPRGTGFLGTEAFF
TRBJ1-1 TRBV30 - many TGTGCCTGGAGTAACAGGAACACTGAAGCTTTCTTT CAWSNRNTEAFF
TRBJ2-7 TRBV6-1 TRBD1 once TGTGCCAGCAGACTAAGGGACAGCTACTACGAGCAGTACTTC CASRLRDSYYEQYF
TRBJ2-5 TRBV15 TRBD2 - TGTGCCACCAGCAGAGCCCTTGGCCAGCGGGGCCAAGAGACCCAGTACTTC CATSRALGQRGQETQYF
TRBJ1-6 TRBV18 - many TGTGCCAGTAAACGGGACCCGAATTCACCCCTCCACTTT CASKRDPNSPLHF
TRBJ2-7 TRBV6-2/TRBV6-3 - many TGTGCCAGCAATCCTCGGTCCCAAACAGGCGAGCAGTACTTC CASNPRSQTGEQYF
TRBJ2-3 TRBV10-1 TRBD2 many TGCGCCAGCAGTGCTACGATGGTAGCGGGGGAGTCCACAGATACGCAGTATTTT CASSATMVAGESTDTQYF